Given below is one TCR beta chain in context. No antigen is known for it. This entry belongs to a study of post-analysis software for immune sequencing data. Points from the study as a whole: By F measure, samples from a shared preparation batch strongly co-clustered. Patients showed TRBV5-6, TRBV5-1 and TRBV20-1 among roughly 5 TRBV segments more frequent than in controls.

The CDR3 extends over 14 amino acids. Trimming cost V 2 bases and J 5 bases, with 13 bases left between them. In germline, CDR1 is ENHRY, CDR2 SYGVKD. Unique molecular identifiers were carried by the TCR beta cDNA libraries. In TCRdb, the PCR reads were re-called with MiXCR into one record per CDR3 protein. The sample lists some 500,000 distinct CDR3 sequences, around 40% occurring once. Sequencing was done on a sample of blood. This chain links TRBV10-3 with TRBJ2-7; maybe TRBD1 (5 bases). This clonotype originated in a girl between 5 and 17 years old with multiple sclerosis. The DNA for the CDR3 is TGTGCCATCAGTGAGGTGCACCAGGGTAACGAGCAGTACTTC. Amino acid sequence: CAISEVHQGNEQYF.